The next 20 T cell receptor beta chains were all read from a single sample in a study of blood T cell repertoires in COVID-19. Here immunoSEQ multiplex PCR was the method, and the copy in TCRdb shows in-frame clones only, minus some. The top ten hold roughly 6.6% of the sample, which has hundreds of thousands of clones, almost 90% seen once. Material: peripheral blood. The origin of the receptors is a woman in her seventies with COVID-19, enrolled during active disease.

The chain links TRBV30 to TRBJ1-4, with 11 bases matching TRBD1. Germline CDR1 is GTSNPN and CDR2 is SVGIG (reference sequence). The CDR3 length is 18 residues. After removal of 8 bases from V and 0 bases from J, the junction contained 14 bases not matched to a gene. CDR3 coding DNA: TGTGCCGGCAAACCGGGACAGGGGGTCTCTGCAACTAATGAAAAACTGTTTTTT. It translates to CAGKPGQGVSATNEKLFF.

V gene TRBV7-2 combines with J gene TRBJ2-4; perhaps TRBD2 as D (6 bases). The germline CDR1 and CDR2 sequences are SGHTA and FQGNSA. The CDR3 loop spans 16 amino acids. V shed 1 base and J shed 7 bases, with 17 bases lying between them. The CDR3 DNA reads TGTGCCAGCAGCTTAGGGGCCGGGACTCCGGTCAACATTCAGTACTTC. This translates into CASSLGAGTPVNIQYF.

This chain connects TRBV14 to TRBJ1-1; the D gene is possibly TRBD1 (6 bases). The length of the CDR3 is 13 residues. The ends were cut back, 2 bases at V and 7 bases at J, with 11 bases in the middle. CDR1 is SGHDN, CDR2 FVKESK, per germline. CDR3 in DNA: TGTGCCAGCAGCCAATACCTGGACAGTGAAGCTTTCTTT. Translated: CASSQYLDSEAFF.

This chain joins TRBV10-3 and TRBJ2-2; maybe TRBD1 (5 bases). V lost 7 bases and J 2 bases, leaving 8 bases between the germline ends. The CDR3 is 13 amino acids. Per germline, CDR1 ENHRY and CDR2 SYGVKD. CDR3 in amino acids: CAIKDTNTGELFF. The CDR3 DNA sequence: TGTGCCATCAAGGACACCAACACCGGGGAGCTGTTTTTT.

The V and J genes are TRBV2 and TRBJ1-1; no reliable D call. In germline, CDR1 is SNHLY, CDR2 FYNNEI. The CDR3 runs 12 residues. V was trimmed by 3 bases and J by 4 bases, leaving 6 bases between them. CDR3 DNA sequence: TGTGCCAGCAGTGAGGAGGGCACTGAAGCTTTCTTT. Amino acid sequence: CASSEEGTEAFF. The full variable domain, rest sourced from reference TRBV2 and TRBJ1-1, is EPEVTQTPSHQVTQMGQEVILRCVPISNHLYFYWYRQILGQKVEFLVSFYNNEISEKSEIFDDQFSVERPDGSNFTLKIRSTKLEDSAMYFCASSEEGTEAFFGQGTRLTVV.

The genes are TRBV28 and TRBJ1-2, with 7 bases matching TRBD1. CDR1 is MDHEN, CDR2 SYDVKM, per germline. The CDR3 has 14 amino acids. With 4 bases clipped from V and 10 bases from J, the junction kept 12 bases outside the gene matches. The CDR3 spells CASSSPTGRYYYTF. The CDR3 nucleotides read TGTGCCAGCAGTTCCCCGACAGGGAGGTATTACTACACCTTC.

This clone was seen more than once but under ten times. This CDR3 is CAISRPTSGSNNEQFF. DNA of the CDR3: TGTGCCATCTCCCGCCCCACTAGCGGGAGCAACAATGAGCAGTTCTTC. The rearrangement links TRBV6-6 to TRBJ2-1, with TRBD2 matching over 11 bases. Trimming cost V 10 bases and J 5 bases; bases outside gene matches: 13. The CDR3 spans 16 residues. The germline CDR1 and CDR2 sequences are MNHNY and SVGAGI (reference sequence).

CDR3: CASSSDPGPEGETQYF. CDR3 nucleotides: TGCGCCAGCAGCTCCGACCCGGGTCCGGAGGGGGAGACCCAGTACTTC. The J gene is TRBJ2-5, the V gene TRBV5-1; weak D call: TRBD2 (6 bases). Germline-derived CDR1 and CDR2 are SGHRS and YFSETQ. Trimming shortened V by 3 bases and J by 5 bases, and 20 bases separated the two germline ends. The CDR3 is 16 amino acids.

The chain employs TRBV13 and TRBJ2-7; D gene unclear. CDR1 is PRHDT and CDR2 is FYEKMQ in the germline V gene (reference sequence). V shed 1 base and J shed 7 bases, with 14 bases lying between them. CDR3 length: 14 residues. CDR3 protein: CASSLERGSNEQYF. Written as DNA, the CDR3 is TGTGCCAGCAGCTTAGAACGCGGAAGCAATGAGCAGTACTTC.

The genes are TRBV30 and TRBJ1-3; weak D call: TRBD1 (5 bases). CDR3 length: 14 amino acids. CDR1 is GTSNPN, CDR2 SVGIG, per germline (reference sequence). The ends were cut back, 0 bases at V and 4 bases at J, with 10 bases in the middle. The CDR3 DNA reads TGTGCCTGGAGTGTGGGGGGTAGGGGAAACACCATATATTTT. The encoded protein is CAWSVGGRGNTIYF.

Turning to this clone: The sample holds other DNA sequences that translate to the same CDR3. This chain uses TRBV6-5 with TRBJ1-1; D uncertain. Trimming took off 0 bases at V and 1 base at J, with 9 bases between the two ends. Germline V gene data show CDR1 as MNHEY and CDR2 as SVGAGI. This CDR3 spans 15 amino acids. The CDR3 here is CASSYSSGGNTEAFF. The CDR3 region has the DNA TGTGCCAGCAGTTACTCCTCCGGAGGGAACACTGAAGCTTTCTTT.

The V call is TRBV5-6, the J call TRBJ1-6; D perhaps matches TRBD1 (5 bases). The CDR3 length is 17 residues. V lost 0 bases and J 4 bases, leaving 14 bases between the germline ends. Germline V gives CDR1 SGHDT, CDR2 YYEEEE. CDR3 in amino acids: CASSLAGGRAYNSPLHF. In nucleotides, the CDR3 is TGTGCCAGCAGCTTGGCCGGGGGGAGGGCATATAATTCACCCCTCCACTTT.

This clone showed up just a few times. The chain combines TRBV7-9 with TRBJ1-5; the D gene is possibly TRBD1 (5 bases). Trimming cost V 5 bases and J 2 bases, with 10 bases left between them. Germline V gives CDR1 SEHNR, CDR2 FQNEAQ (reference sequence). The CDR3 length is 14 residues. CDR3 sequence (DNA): TGTGCCAGCAGCACAACAGGAGGCAATCAGCCCCAGCATTTT. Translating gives CASSTTGGNQPQHF.

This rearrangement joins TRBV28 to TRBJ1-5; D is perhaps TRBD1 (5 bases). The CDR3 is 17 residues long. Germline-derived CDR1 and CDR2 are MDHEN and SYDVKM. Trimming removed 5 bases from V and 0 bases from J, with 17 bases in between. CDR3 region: CASSPIDSLYSNQPQHF. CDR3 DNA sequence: TGTGCCAGCAGTCCCATTGACAGCTTATATAGCAATCAGCCCCAGCATTTT.

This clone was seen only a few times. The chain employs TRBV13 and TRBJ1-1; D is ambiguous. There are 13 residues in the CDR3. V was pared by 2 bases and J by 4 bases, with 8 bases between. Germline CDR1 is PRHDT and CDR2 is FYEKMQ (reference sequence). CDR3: CASSLTEITEAFF. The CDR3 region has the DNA TGTGCCAGCAGCTTAACTGAGATCACTGAAGCTTTCTTT.

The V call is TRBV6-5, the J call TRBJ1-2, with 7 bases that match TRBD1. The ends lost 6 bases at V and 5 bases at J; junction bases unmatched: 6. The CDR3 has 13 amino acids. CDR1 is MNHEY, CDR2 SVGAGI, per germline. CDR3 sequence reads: CASSYGQEYGYTF. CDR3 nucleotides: TGTGCCAGCAGCTACGGACAGGAGTATGGCTACACCTTC.

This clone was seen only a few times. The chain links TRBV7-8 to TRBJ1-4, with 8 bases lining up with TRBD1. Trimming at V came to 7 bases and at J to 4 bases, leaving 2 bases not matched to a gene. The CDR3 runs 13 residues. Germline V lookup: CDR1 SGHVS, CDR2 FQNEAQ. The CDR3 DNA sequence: TGTGCCAGCAATACAGGGGGTAATGAAAAACTGTTTTTT. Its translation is CASNTGGNEKLFF.

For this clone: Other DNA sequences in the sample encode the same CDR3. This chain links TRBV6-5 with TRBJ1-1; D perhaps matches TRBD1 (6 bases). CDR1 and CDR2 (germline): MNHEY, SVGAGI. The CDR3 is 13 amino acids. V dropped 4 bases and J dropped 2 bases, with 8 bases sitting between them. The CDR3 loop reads CASSSTGNTEAFF. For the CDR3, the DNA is TGTGCCAGCAGTTCGACAGGAAACACTGAAGCTTTCTTT.

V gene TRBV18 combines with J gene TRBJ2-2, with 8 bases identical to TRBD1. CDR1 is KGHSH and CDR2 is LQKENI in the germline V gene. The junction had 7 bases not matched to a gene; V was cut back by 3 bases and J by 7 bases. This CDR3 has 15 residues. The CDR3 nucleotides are TGTGCCAGCTCACCGAGGACAGGGTCGGACGGGGAGCTGTTTTTT. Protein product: CASSPRTGSDGELFF.

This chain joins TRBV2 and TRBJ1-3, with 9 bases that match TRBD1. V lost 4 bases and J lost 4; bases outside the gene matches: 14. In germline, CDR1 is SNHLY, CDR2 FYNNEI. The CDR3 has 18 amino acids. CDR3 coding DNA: TGTGCCAGCAGTGTGAGGAGGACAGGGGCCATTCAAGGAAACACCATATATTTT. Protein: CASSVRRTGAIQGNTIYF. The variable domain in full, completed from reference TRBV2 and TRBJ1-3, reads EPEVTQTPSHQVTQMGQEVILRCVPISNHLYFYWYRQILGQKVEFLVSFYNNEISEKSEIFDDQFSVERPDGSNFTLKIRSTKLEDSAMYFCASSVRRTGAIQGNTIYFGEGSWLTVV.